A single sample is the source of the 3 T cell receptor beta chains below, sequenced in a study of vaccination and CD4 T cells after COVID-19. The Oncomine TCR Beta short-read assay generated sequence data from the DNA of cultured CD4+ T cells. MiXCR, applied by TCRdb to the PCR reads, yields one record per CDR3 protein. The top ten clones hold around 17% of a sample with roughly 4,200 distinct CDR3 sequences, 20% of them seen once. These receptors have no known antigen. Treatment noted: approximately 11-day PBMC culture with coronavirus spike peptide pools or control peptides (ViraFEST assay). Sequencing was performed on CD4+ T cells from blood, cultured in vitro. All receptors derive from a human donor who had recovered from COVID-19.

A note on this clonotype: A read error may produce the germline difference seen at one junction end. The CDR3 region has the DNA TGTGCCGGCAGTTACGCGGAGGCCAATTCACCCCTCCACTTT. It encodes CAGSYAEANSPLHF. The chain uses TRBV6-5 and TRBJ1-6; D gene uncertain. In germline, CDR1 is MNHEY, CDR2 SVGAGI. The CDR3 totals 14 residues.

The chain employs TRBV11-2 and TRBJ2-1; 7 bases map to TRBD1. V lost 4 bases to trimming and J lost 4 bases; unmatched junction nucleotides: 7. CDR1 and CDR2 from the germline V gene are SGHAT and FQNNGV. This CDR3 has 15 residues. The CDR3 DNA follows: TGTGCCAGCAGCTCCGGGGACAGACAATACAATGAGCAGTTCTTC. Encoded protein: CASSSGDRQYNEQFF.

The chain joins TRBV20-1 to TRBJ2-3, with 10 bases fitting TRBD2. V lost 5 bases to trimming and J lost 10 bases; unmatched junction nucleotides: 6. Germline V gene sequence: CDR1 DFQATT, CDR2 SNEGSKA (reference sequence). CDR3 length: 12 amino acids. In nucleotides, the CDR3 is TGCAGTGCTTCGGGACTAGCGCATTCGCAGTATTTT. Protein: CSASGLAHSQYF.